These T cell receptor beta chains were read from a single sample in a study of T cell clonotyping in hematopoietic cell transplantation. Assay: immunoSEQ multiplex PCR; the TCRdb copy retains only in-frame clones and omits some. This table has thousands of clones, roughly nine tenths appearing once. The specimen comprised peripheral blood mononuclear cells, sampled 180 days after allogeneic stem cell transplant. The source of these receptors is a female patient in her fifties or sixties who had an allogeneic stem cell transplant from an unrelated donor, so the T cells may come from the graft donor. Some clones in this sample may be carry-over from other donors' samples. CDR3s include the opening cysteine and the closing phenylalanine or tryptophan. D genes are given only for firm matches. Some rows have no size entry. The others give once, few or many, or a class for an expanded clone.

J,V,D,size,CDR3,DNA
TRBJ2-1,TRBV2,.,.,CASKGGSNEQFF,TGTGCCAGCAAGGGGGGTAGTAATGAGCAGTTCTTC
TRBJ2-3,TRBV7-9,.,.,CASSLGGNTDTQYF,TGTGCCAGCAGCTTGGGGGGAAACACAGATACGCAGTATTTT
TRBJ2-7,TRBV5-4,.,.,CASSRGGYEQYF,TGTGCCAGCAGTAGGGGGGGATACGAGCAGTACTTC
TRBJ2-5,TRBV7-6,TRBD2,.,CATTREAGGMETQYF,TGTGCCACAACTCGGGAAGCGGGGGGGATGGAGACCCAGTACTTC
TRBJ2-1,TRBV7-6,TRBD2,.,CASSLAPFLAGGSWDEQFF,TGTGCCAGCAGCTTAGCGCCCTTCCTGGCGGGGGGCAGTTGGGATGAGCAGTTCTTC
TRBJ1-2,TRBV19,.,.,CASSNWAGNYGYTF,TGTGCCAGTAGTAATTGGGCAGGGAACTATGGCTACACCTTC
TRBJ2-7,TRBV5-1,.,.,CASSLRLGQEQYF,TGCGCCAGCAGCTTACGATTGGGGCAGGAGCAGTACTTC
TRBJ1-5,TRBV28,TRBD1,.,CASSLDRGNQPQHF,TGTGCCAGCAGCCTCGACAGGGGCAATCAGCCCCAGCATTTT
TRBJ2-5,TRBV2,TRBD1,few,CATIPLRGSQETQYF,TGTGCCACCATACCACTCAGGGGGTCCCAAGAGACCCAGTACTTC
TRBJ1-1,TRBV4-2,TRBD1,.,CASRMDRASEAFF,TGTGCCAGCCGGATGGACAGGGCGAGTGAAGCTTTCTTT
TRBJ1-3,TRBV30,.,.,CAWSVSSSGNTIYF,TGTGCCTGGAGTGTCTCTTCCTCTGGAAACACCATATATTTT
TRBJ1-2,TRBV7-7,.,.,CASSFGAPWIDGYTF,TGTGCTAGCAGCTTCGGGGCCCCTTGGATCGATGGCTACACCTTC
TRBJ2-7,TRBV28,TRBD1,.,CASSLIPDRAYEQYF,TGTGCCAGCAGTTTAATCCCCGACAGGGCCTACGAGCAGTACTTC
TRBJ2-2,TRBV9,.,.,CASSVEVLTGELFF,TGTGCCAGCAGCGTAGAGGTCCTCACCGGGGAGCTGTTTTTT
TRBJ1-2,TRBV29-1,.,.,CSAARDNYGYTF,TGCAGCGCGGCAAGGGATAACTATGGCTACACCTTC
TRBJ2-7,TRBV18,TRBD1,few,CASSRPGQTSYEQYF,TGTGCCAGCTCACGGCCGGGACAGACCTCCTACGAGCAGTACTTC
TRBJ2-7,TRBV6-6,.,.,CASSKDSASYEQYF,TGTGCCAGCAGTAAGGACAGCGCGAGCTACGAGCAGTACTTC
TRBJ1-5,TRBV5-6,TRBD1,.,CASSLWGGAGGNQPQHF,TGTGCCAGCAGCTTGTGGGGGGGGGCAGGGGGTAATCAGCCCCAGCATTTT
TRBJ1-1,TRBV13,.,.,CASSADREAFF,TGTGCCAGCAGCGCCGACAGGGAAGCTTTCTTT
TRBJ1-2,TRBV5-1,TRBD1,.,CASSSGQGDGYGYTF,TGCGCCAGCAGCTCAGGACAGGGGGACGGCTATGGCTACACCTTC
TRBJ2-7,TRBV5-1,TRBD1,.,CASSTDRDYEQYF,TGCGCCAGCAGCACGGACAGGGATTACGAGCAGTACTTC
TRBJ1-6,TRBV28,.,.,CASSGPGVGWTLHF,TGTGCCAGCAGCGGGCCAGGTGTCGGTTGGACCCTCCACTTT
TRBJ2-7,TRBV10-3,.,.,CAISEPYYEQYF,TGTGCCATCAGTGAGCCCTACTACGAGCAGTACTTC
TRBJ1-4,TRBV7-8,.,.,CASSLVGFATNEKLFF,TGTGCCAGCAGCTTAGTCGGGTTTGCAACTAATGAAAAACTGTTTTTT
TRBJ2-7,TRBV7-2,TRBD2,once,CASSPGGGSYEQYF,TGTGCCAGCAGCCCTGGGGGGGGGTCCTACGAGCAGTACTTC
TRBJ1-4,TRBV28,TRBD1,.,CASRGGQDNEKLFF,TGTGCCAGCCGAGGGGGACAGGATAATGAAAAACTGTTTTTT
TRBJ2-5,TRBV2,.,once,CASSLKETQYF,TGTGCCAGCTCCCTTAAAGAGACCCAGTACTTC
TRBJ2-3,TRBV7-9,.,.,CASSLAGGPRDTQYF,TGTGCCAGCAGCTTAGCGGGGGGGCCTAGGGATACGCAGTATTTT
TRBJ2-7,TRBV9,.,.,CASSAHRDGYYEQYF,TGTGCCAGCAGCGCGCACCGGGACGGATACTACGAGCAGTACTTC
TRBJ1-5,TRBV27,.,.,CASSLSGSRPQHF,TGTGCCAGCAGTTTATCGGGCAGCCGGCCCCAGCATTTT
TRBJ2-3,TRBV7-2,TRBD2,.,CASSFPNLAGANTDTQYF,TGTGCCAGCAGCTTCCCCAACCTAGCGGGGGCCAACACAGATACGCAGTATTTT
TRBJ2-2,TRBV19,TRBD1,.,CASNDRDAGALFF,TGTGCCAGTAATGACAGGGACGCCGGGGCGCTGTTTTTT
TRBJ1-1,TRBV7-9,TRBD1,.,CASSGQTGHTEAFF,TGTGCCAGCAGCGGGCAGACAGGGCACACTGAAGCTTTCTTT